The clone carrying this T cell receptor (beta chain) appeared a few times. This sample was taken from a study of OX40 agonist ivuxolimab in advanced cancers. Study overall: In three patients, partial responses were observed, one with hepatocellular carcinoma and two with cutaneous melanoma.

Germline lookup yields CDR1 MNHEY and CDR2 SMNVEV (reference sequence). This CDR3 is 13 amino acids long. V lost 4 bases and J lost 5, with 9 bases in between. Sequencing used immunoSEQ multiplex PCR; TCRdb keeps in-frame clones, though not all of them. The sample comprises around 44,000 clones, about 85% of which are singletons, and 5% to 6% rests with the top ten. The TCR was taken from an adult with an advanced solid tumor such as melanoma, head and neck, liver or kidney cancer. The chain combines TRBV27 with TRBJ1-5; weak D call: TRBD1 (5 bases). Sequences were derived from CD4+ or CD8+ T cells sorted from blood, sampled in a trial of the OX40 agonist ivuxolimab. CDR3 nucleotides: TGTGCCAGCAGTTGGGGGGGGGATCAGCCCCAGCATTTT. Translation gives CASSWGGDQPQHF.